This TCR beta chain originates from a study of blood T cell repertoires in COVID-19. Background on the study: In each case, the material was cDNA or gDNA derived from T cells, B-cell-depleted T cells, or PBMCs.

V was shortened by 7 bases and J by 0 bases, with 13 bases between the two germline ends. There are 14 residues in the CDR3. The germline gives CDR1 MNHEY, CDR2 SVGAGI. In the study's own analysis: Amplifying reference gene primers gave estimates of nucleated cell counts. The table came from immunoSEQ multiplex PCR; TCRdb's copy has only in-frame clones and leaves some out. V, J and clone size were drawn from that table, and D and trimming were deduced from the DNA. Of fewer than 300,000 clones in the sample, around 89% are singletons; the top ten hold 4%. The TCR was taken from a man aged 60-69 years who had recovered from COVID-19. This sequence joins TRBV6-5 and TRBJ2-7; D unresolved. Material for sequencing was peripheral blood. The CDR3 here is CASNPAYFSYEQYF. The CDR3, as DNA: TGTGCCAGCAATCCAGCGTACTTCTCCTACGAGCAGTACTTC.